This passage covers 12 T cell receptor beta chains from one sample sequenced in a study of OX40 agonist ivuxolimab in advanced cancers. This table comes from immunoSEQ multiplex PCR, and its TCRdb copy is limited to in-frame clones, with some not included. The data contain tens of thousands of clones, roughly 84% of them singletons. This specimen was CD4+ or CD8+ T cells sorted from blood, taken in a trial of the OX40 agonist ivuxolimab. Every receptor here comes from an adult with an advanced solid tumor such as melanoma, head and neck, liver or kidney cancer.

V and J are TRBV5-1 and TRBJ2-2, with 7 bases aligning to TRBD1. J gave up 4 bases and V 4 bases, and 7 bases lay outside the gene matches. The CDR3 consists of 15 residues. Germline V gene sequence: CDR1 SGHRS, CDR2 YFSETQ. CDR3 nucleotides: TGCGCCAGCAGCCCATGGGACAGAGTCACCGGGGAGCTGTTTTTT. Translating gives CASSPWDRVTGELFF.

The chain uses TRBV9 and TRBJ2-3, with D possibly matching TRBD1 (6 bases). Germline V gives CDR1 SGDLS, CDR2 YYNGEE. The CDR3 sequence is 17 residues long. V was pared by 4 bases and J by 3 bases, with 21 bases between. DNA of the CDR3: TGTGCCAGCAGCCCCTGGACCGACCGAAGGGGGACAGATACGCAGTATTTT. It encodes CASSPWTDRRGTDTQYF.

This clone is medium-sized by share. The chain combines TRBV5-1 with TRBJ1-3, with a possible D match to TRBD1 (5 bases). The germline V gene encodes CDR1 SGHRS and CDR2 YFSETQ. Trimming stripped 0 bases from V and 0 bases from J, with 7 bases between. The CDR3 length is 15 residues. CDR3 nucleotide sequence: TGCGCCAGCAGCTTGGGACAGAACTCTGGAAACACCATATATTTT. Translated: CASSLGQNSGNTIYF.

The chain carries TRBV14 and TRBJ1-2, with 8 bases identical to TRBD1. The germline V gene has CDR1 SGHDN and CDR2 FVKESK. The V segment lost 2 bases and the J segment 4 bases; nucleotides outside the gene matches: 3. The CDR3 runs 14 residues. The chain's CDR3 is CASSQQGTGYGYTF. The CDR3, as DNA: TGTGCCAGCAGCCAACAGGGGACAGGCTATGGCTACACCTTC.

The genes are TRBV6-5 and TRBJ2-3; D is undetermined. V was shortened by 6 bases and J by 1 base, with 11 bases between the two germline ends. This CDR3 has 14 residues. The germline CDR1 and CDR2 sequences are MNHEY and SVGAGI. The CDR3, as DNA: TGTGCCAGCAGCAACATAGGTGGCACAGATACGCAGTATTTT. Amino acid sequence: CASSNIGGTDTQYF.

A single count supports this clone. The chain carries TRBV7-2 and TRBJ2-2; 7 bases line up with TRBD2. CDR3 length equals 17 residues. J lost 4 bases, V lost 6 bases, and 14 bases had no gene match. Germline V lookup: CDR1 SGHTA, CDR2 FQGNSA. The CDR3 loop is CASRARASGAFTGELFF. The CDR3 DNA reads as TGTGCCAGCAGGGCAAGGGCAAGCGGGGCCTTCACCGGGGAGCTGTTTTTT.

The chain employs TRBV5-1 and TRBJ2-2; D is unresolved. This CDR3 contains 17 residues. CDR1 is SGHRS, CDR2 YFSETQ, per germline. V lost 0 bases, J lost 0 bases, and 12 bases lay in between. The CDR3: CASSLGPRTANTGELFF. The CDR3 bases are TGCGCCAGCAGCTTGGGCCCCCGGACGGCGAACACCGGGGAGCTGTTTTTT.

The rearrangement joins TRBV6-1 to TRBJ2-7; D is uncertain. V lost 5 bases to trimming and J lost 2 bases, with 10 bases between them. The CDR3 loop spans 13 amino acids. Germline V gene data show CDR1 as MNHNS and CDR2 as SASEGT. In nucleotides, the CDR3 is TGTGCCAGCAGTAGGGTTCTACCCTACGAGCAGTACTTC. Translated: CASSRVLPYEQYF.

The gene calls are TRBV5-1 and TRBJ2-7; the D gene is possibly TRBD2 (5 bases). The V and J ends lost 3 bases and 3 bases respectively, with 10 bases between them. Germline CDR1 reads SGHRS; CDR2 reads YFSETQ. CDR3 length: 13 residues. In DNA form, the CDR3 reads TGCGCCAGCAGCTCAGAGGGCCTCTACGAGCAGTACTTC. Its protein is CASSSEGLYEQYF.

V gene TRBV10-3 combines with J gene TRBJ1-5; no clear D. The CDR3 runs to 14 residues. Trimming left V 3 bases short and J 3 bases short, with 9 bases between. Germline V gene data show CDR1 as ENHRY and CDR2 as SYGVKD. CDR3 coding DNA: TGTGCCATCAGTGACCATGGGTCCAATCAGCCCCAGCATTTT. Translated, it gives CAISDHGSNQPQHF.

The rearrangement joins TRBV5-1 to TRBJ2-7; TRBD1 matches at 9 bases. V was clipped by 4 bases and J by 5 bases; unmatched bases: 7. This CDR3 region has 14 residues. The V gene's germline CDR1 is SGHRS and CDR2 YFSETQ. The CDR3, as DNA: TGCGCCAGCAGCCCAGACAGGGGGTTCGACGAGCAGTACTTC. Amino acids: CASSPDRGFDEQYF.

The chain uses TRBV11-3 and TRBJ2-1; D unresolved. The CDR3 covers 11 residues. From germline, CDR1 is SGHNT and CDR2 YENEEA. With 8 bases removed from V and 6 bases from J, the gap between germline ends came to 8 bases. CDR3 residues: CASGRSNEQFF. The CDR3 nucleotides read TGTGCCAGCGGTCGTTCCAATGAGCAGTTCTTC. Together with reference TRBV11-3 and TRBJ2-1, the CDR3 gives the full variable domain: EAGVVQSPRYKIIEKKQPVAFWCNPISGHNTLYWYLQNLGQGPELLIRYENEEAVDDSQLPKDRFSAERLKGVDSTLKIQPAELGDSAVYLCASGRSNEQFFGPGTRLTVL.